Following are 14 T cell receptor beta chains from one sample sequenced in a study of monozygotic twins with inflammatory bowel disease. With the 5' RACE reads reprocessed, TCRdb shows one record per CDR3 protein and no DNA. This sample's table has some 170,000 distinct CDR3 sequences. The sample was blood. All receptors derive from a human donor with ulcerative colitis or Crohn's disease, or a healthy co-twin of an affected twin (not recorded which).

The CDR3 protein is CSARAREVYSYEQYF. This chain connects TRBV20-1 to TRBJ2-7; TCRdb reports TRBD1, a call that lacks DNA to check it against. This CDR3 comprises 15 residues. Germline V gene sequence: CDR1 DFQATT, CDR2 SNEGSKA (reference sequence).

V and J are TRBV27 and TRBJ1-1. The CDR3 spans 11 residues. The germline CDR1 and CDR2 sequences are MNHEY and SMNVEV (reference sequence). CDR3 sequence reads: CASQEGGKAFF.

The chain combines TRBV5-6 with TRBJ2-1; TCRdb names TRBD2, which stays unverified in the absence of DNA. The germline gives CDR1 SGHDT, CDR2 YYEEEE. The CDR3 totals 15 residues. The CDR3 spells CASNLGGGRHNEQFF.

Here the CDR3 reads CSARRDPDTEAFF. The chain recombines TRBV20-1 with TRBJ1-1; there is no DNA to check the TCRdb D call of TRBD1. The germline V gene has CDR1 DFQATT and CDR2 SNEGSKA (reference sequence). This CDR3 contains 13 residues.

The chain recombines TRBV10-3 with TRBJ2-5; the D call from TCRdb, TRBD1, cannot be confirmed without DNA. Looked up from germline, CDR1 is ENHRY and CDR2 is SYGVKD. The CDR3 runs to 12 residues. The CDR3 is CAIRGQGQTQYF.

The genes are TRBV30 and TRBJ1-5. The CDR3 extends over 13 amino acids. Germline V gene data show CDR1 as GTSNPN and CDR2 as SVGIG (reference sequence). CDR3 sequence: CAWSEGKRRPQHF.

This chain uses TRBV5-4 with TRBJ1-6. Germline assignment: CDR1 SGHNT and CDR2 YYREEE (reference sequence). This CDR3 spans 15 amino acids. The CDR3: CASSLASGERSPLHF. The full variable domain, its missing parts supplied by reference TRBV5-4 and TRBJ1-6, is ETGVTQSPTHLIKTRGQQVTLRCSSQSGHNTVSWYQQALGQGPQFIFQYYREEENGRGNFPPRFSGLQFPNYSSELNVNALELDDSALYLCASSLASGERSPLHFGNGTRLTVT.

The chain is built from TRBV27 and TRBJ2-5; TCRdb's assignment of TRBD1 cannot be checked, as there is no DNA. Germline V CDR1 and CDR2: MNHEY, SMNVEV (reference sequence). There are 19 residues in the CDR3. CDR3 protein: CASSPRNRVRRRLAETQYF.

The rearrangement links TRBV20-1 to TRBJ2-5; TCRdb outputs TRBD2, but without DNA this stays unchecked. Germline CDR1 DFQATT, CDR2 SNEGSKA (reference sequence). This CDR3 is 14 amino acids long. CDR3 sequence: CSASRDFPQETQYF.

The chain joins TRBV7-2 to TRBJ1-1; TCRdb calls TRBD1, which cannot be checked without DNA. CDR3 length: 13 residues. Germline lookup yields CDR1 SGHTA and CDR2 FQGNSA. This CDR3 reads CASSVRGANEAFF.

CDR3 residues: CSASWLEGRAEQYF. The V and J genes are TRBV20-1 and TRBJ2-7; TCRdb's assignment of TRBD2 cannot be checked, as there is no DNA. CDR1 and CDR2 from the germline V gene are DFQATT and SNEGSKA (reference sequence). The CDR3 loop spans 14 amino acids.

The chain has TRBV20-1 and TRBJ2-1; TCRdb indicates TRBD1, and absent DNA this call remains unverified. The CDR3 consists of 16 residues. Germline CDR1 is DFQATT and CDR2 is SNEGSKA (reference sequence). The CDR3 loop reads CSASRRQGGFYNEQFF.

This rearrangement joins TRBV7-2 to TRBJ2-2; TCRdb gives TRBD1 as the D gene, but with no DNA this cannot be confirmed. Germline V gene data show CDR1 as SGHTA and CDR2 as FQGNSA. The CDR3 extends over 15 amino acids. The CDR3 region is CASSLYRPDTGELFF.

CDR3 protein: CASSLGGTGQPQHF. V gene TRBV7-6 combines with J gene TRBJ1-5; the D call of TRBD1 rests on TCRdb alone, since no DNA is present to check it. The germline CDR1 and CDR2 sequences are SGHVS and FNYEAQ. CDR3 length: 14 amino acids.